The clone carrying this T cell receptor (beta chain) was observed a handful of times. What it binds is unknown. PCR used 60 Vbeta primers and 13 Jbeta primers. The table came from immunoSEQ multiplex PCR; TCRdb's copy has only in-frame clones and leaves some out. The repertoire includes under 300,000 clones, more than 55% of them detected once, and about 2.2% sits in the top ten. This sample stems from a study of cytomegalovirus exposure and HLA in healthy donors. Study-level results: It was reported that the classifier diagnosed cytomegalovirus status with high specificity and sensitivity in both the original and validation cohorts. What a later analysis showed was that several of the most significant clusters appeared linked to common viral pathogens.

Germline V gene lookup returns CDR1 MDHEN and CDR2 SYDVKM. V gave up 5 bases and J gave up 4 bases; unmatched junction bases: 7. The length of the CDR3 is 14 residues. The genes are TRBV28 and TRBJ1-1, with 7 bases aligning to TRBD1. The source is a female donor in good health and CMV-seronegative. The sequenced material came from PBMCs. CDR3 sequence (DNA): TGTGCCAGCAGTCCCATGGACAGGCGCACTGAAGCTTTCTTT. This encodes CASSPMDRRTEAFF.